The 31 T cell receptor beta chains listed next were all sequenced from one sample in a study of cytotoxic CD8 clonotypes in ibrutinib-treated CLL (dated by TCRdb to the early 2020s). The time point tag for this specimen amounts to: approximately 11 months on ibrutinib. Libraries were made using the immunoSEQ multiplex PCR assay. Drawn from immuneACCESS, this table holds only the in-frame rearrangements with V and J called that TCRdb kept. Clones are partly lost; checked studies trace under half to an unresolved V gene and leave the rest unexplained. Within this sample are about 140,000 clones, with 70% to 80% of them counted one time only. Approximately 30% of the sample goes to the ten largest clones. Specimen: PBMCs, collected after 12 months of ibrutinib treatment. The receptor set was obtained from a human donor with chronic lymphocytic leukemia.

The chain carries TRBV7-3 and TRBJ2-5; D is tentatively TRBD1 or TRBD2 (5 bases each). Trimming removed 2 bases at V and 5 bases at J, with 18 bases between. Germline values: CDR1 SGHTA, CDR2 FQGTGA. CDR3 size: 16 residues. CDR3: CASSLWGPRELETQYF. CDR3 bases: TGTGCCAGCAGCTTATGGGGCCCCCGGGAATTGGAGACCCAGTACTTC.

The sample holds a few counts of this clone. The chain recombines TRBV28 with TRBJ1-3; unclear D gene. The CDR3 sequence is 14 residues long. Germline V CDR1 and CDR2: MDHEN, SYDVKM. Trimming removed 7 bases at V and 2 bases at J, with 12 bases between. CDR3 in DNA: TGTGCCAGCAATAAGGCATCTGCTGGAAACACCATATATTTT. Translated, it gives CASNKASAGNTIYF.

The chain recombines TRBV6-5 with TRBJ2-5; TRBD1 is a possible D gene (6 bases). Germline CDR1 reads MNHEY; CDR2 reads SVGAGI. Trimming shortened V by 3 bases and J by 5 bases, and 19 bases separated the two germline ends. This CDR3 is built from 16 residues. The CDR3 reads CASSYGQGNPSETQYF. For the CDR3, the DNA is TGTGCCAGCAGTTATGGCCAGGGGAATCCTTCGGAGACCCAGTACTTC.

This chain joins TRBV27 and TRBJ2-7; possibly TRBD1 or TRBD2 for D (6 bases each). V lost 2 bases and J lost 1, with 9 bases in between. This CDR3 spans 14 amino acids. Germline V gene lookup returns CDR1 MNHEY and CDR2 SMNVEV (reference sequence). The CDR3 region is CASSLAGHSYEQYF. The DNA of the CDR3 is TGTGCCAGCAGTTTAGCGGGACATTCCTACGAGCAGTACTTC.

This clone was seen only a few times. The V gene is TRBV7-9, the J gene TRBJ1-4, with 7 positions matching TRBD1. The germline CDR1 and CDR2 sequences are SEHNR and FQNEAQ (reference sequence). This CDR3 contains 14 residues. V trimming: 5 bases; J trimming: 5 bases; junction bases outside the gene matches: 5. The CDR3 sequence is CASSAGQKNEKLFF. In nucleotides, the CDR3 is TGTGCCAGCAGCGCGGGACAGAAAAATGAAAAACTGTTTTTT.

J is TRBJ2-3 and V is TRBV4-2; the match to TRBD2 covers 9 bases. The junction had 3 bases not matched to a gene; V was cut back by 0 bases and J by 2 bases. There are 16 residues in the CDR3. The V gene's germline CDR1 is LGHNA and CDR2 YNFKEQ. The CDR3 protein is CASSQDSGGNTDTQYF. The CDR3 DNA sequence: TGTGCCAGCAGCCAAGATAGCGGGGGAAACACAGATACGCAGTATTTT.

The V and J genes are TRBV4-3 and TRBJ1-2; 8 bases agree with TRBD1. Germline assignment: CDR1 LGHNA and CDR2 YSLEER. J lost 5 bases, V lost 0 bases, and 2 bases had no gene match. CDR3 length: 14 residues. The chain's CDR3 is CASSQDRTGYGYTF. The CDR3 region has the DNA TGCGCCAGCAGCCAAGATCGGACAGGGTATGGCTACACCTTC.

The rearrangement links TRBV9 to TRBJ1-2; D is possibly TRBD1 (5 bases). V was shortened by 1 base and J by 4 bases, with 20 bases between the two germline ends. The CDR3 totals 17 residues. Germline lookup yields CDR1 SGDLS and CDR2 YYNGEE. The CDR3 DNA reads TGTGCCAGCAGCGTATGGCCTTTGTGGGGGACCTCCTATGGCTACACCTTC. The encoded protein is CASSVWPLWGTSYGYTF.

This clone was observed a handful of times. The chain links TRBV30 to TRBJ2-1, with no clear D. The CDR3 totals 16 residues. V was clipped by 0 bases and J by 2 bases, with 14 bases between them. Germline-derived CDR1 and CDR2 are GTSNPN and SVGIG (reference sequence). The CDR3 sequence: CAWSVLDPQTYNEQFF. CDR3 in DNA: TGTGCCTGGAGTGTACTGGACCCCCAGACCTACAATGAGCAGTTCTTC.

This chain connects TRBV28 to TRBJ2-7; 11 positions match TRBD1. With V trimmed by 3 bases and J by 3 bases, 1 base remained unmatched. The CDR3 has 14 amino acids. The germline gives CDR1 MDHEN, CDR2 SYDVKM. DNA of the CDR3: TGTGCCAGCAGTTTTGGGACAGGGGGCTACGAGCAGTACTTC. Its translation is CASSFGTGGYEQYF.

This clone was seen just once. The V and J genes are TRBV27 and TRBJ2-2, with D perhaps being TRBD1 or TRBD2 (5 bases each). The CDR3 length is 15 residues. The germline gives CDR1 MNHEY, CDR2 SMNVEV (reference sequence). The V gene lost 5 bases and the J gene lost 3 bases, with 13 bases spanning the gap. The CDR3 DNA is TGTGCCAGCAGTCACAGGAGGTCGGACACCGGGGAGCTGTTTTTT. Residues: CASSHRRSDTGELFF.

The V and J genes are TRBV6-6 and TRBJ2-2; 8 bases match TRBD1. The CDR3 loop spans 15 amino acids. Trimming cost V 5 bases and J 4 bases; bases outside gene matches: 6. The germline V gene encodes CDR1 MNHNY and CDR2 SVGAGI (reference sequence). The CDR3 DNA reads TGTGCCAGCAGTCGCGGACAGGGAGGCACCGGGGAGCTGTTTTTT. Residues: CASSRGQGGTGELFF.

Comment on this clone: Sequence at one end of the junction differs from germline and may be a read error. CDR3 sequence (DNA): TGCAGCGTTCAAGACTCGGTGAATCAGCCCCAGCATTTT. This translates into CSVQDSVNQPQHF. V and J are TRBV29-1 and TRBJ1-5; D unresolved. CDR3 length: 13 amino acids. From germline, CDR1 is SQVTM and CDR2 ANQGSEA. The variable domain in full, completed from reference TRBV29-1 and TRBJ1-5, reads SAVISQKPSRDICQRGTSLTIQCQVDSQVTMMFWYRQQPGQSLTLIATANQGSEATYESGFVIDKFPISRPNLTFSTLTVSNMSPEDSSIYLCSVQDSVNQPQHFGDGTRLSIL.

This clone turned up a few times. The CDR3 DNA reads TGTGCCAGCAGCTTGGGGGCTAGCAATCAGCCCCAGCATTTT. Protein sequence: CASSLGASNQPQHF. The chain links TRBV5-5 to TRBJ1-5, with D unresolved. The CDR3 is 14 amino acids. Germline V gene data show CDR1 as SGHKS and CDR2 as YYEKEE (reference sequence). The V end lost 0 bases, the J end lost 0 bases, and 4 bases lay between the germline ends.

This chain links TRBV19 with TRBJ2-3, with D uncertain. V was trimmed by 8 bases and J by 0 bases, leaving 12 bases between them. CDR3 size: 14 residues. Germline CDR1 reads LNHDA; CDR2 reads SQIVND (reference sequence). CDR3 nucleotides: TGTGCCAGTCTCGACCGATCTAGCACAGATACGCAGTATTTT. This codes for CASLDRSSTDTQYF.

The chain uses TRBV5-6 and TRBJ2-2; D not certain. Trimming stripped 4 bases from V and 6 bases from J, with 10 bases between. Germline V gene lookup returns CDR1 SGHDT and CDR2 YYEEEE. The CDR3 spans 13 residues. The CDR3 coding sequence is TGTGCCAGCAGCCCTCTCGTATCCGGGGAGCTGTTTTTT. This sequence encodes CASSPLVSGELFF.

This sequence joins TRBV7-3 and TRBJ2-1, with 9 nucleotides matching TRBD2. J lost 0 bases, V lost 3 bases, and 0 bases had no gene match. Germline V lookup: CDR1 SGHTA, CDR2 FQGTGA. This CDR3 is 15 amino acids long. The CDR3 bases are TGTGCCAGCAGCTTTAGCGGGGGCTCCTACAATGAGCAGTTCTTC. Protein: CASSFSGGSYNEQFF.

This CDR3 is CASSQRGNYGYTF. The CDR3 DNA sequence: TGTGCCAGCAGCCAAAGGGGAAACTATGGCTACACCTTC. The V call is TRBV14, the J call TRBJ1-2; a possible D gene is TRBD1 (5 bases). Trimming cost V 2 bases and J 2 bases, with 6 bases left between them. There are 13 residues in the CDR3. Germline V gene data show CDR1 as SGHDN and CDR2 as FVKESK.

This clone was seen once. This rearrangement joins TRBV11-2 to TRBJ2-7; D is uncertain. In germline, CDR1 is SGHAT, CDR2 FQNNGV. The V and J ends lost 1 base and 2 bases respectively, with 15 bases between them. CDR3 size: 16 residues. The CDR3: CASSLGTADLPYEQYF. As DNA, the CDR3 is TGTGCCAGCAGCTTAGGTACCGCGGATCTGCCCTACGAGCAGTACTTC.

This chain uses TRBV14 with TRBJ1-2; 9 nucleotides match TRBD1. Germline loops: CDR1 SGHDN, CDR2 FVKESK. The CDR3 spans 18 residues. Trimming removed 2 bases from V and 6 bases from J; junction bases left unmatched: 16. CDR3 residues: CASSQRRHQRDRVHGYTF. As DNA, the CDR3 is TGTGCCAGCAGCCAACGAAGACACCAACGGGACAGGGTGCATGGCTACACCTTC.

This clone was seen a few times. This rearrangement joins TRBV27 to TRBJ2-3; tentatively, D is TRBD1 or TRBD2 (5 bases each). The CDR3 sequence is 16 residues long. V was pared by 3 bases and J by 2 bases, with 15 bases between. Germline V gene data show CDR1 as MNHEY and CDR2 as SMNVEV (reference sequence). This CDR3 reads CASSFGSSGTTDTQYF. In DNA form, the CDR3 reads TGTGCCAGCAGTTTTGGTTCGTCCGGGACCACAGATACGCAGTATTTT.

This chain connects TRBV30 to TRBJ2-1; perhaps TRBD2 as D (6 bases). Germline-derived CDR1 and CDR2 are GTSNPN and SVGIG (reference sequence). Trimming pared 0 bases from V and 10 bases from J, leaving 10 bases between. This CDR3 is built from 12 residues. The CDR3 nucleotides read TGTGCCTGGAGTGTAGGAGGGAGGGAGCAGTTCTTC. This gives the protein CAWSVGGREQFF.

CDR3: CASSLVGTRTDTQYF. Written as DNA, the CDR3 is TGTGCCAGCAGCTTAGTAGGGACTAGGACAGATACGCAGTATTTT. This chain joins TRBV13 and TRBJ2-3; 8 bases agree with TRBD2. With 1 base clipped from V and 3 bases from J, the junction kept 3 bases outside the gene matches. The germline gives CDR1 PRHDT, CDR2 FYEKMQ (reference sequence). The CDR3 runs to 15 residues. The full variable domain, with the rest looked up from reference TRBV13 and TRBJ2-3, is AAGVIQSPRHLIKEKRETATLKCYPIPRHDTVYWYQQGPGQDPQFLISFYEKMQSDKGSIPDRFSAQQFSDYHSELNMSSLELGDSALYFCASSLVGTRTDTQYFGPGTRLTVL.

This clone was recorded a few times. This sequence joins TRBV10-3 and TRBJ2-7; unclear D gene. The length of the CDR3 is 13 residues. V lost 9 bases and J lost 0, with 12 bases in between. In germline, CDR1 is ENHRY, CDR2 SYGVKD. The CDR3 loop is CAIRPQSSYEQYF. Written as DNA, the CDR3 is TGTGCCATAAGACCCCAGAGCTCCTACGAGCAGTACTTC.

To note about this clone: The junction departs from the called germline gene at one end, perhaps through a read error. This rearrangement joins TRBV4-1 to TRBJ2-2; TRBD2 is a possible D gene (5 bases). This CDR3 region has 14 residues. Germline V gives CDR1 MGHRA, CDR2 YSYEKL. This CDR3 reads CASSQVAKTGELFF. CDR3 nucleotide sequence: TGCGCCAGCAGCCAAGTAGCGAAAACCGGGGAGCTGTTTTTT.

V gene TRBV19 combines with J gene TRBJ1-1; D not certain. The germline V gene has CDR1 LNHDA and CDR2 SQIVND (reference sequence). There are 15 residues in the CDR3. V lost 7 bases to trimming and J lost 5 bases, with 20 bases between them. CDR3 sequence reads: CASIRADGWWTEAFF. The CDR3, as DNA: TGTGCCAGTATCCGGGCCGATGGATGGTGGACTGAAGCTTTCTTT.

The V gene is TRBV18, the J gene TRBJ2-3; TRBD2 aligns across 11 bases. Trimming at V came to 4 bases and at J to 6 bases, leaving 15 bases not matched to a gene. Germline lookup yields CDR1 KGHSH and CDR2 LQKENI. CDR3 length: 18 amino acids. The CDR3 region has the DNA TGTGCCAGCTCACGTATCAATAAACTAGCGGGGGCCCTTGATACGCAGTATTTT. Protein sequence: CASSRINKLAGALDTQYF.

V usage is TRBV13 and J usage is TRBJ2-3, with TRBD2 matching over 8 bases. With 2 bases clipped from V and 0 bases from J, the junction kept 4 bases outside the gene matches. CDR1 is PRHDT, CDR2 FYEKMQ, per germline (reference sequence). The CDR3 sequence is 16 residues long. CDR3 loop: CASSLKAGVSTDTQYF. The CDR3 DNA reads TGTGCCAGCAGCTTAAAAGCGGGGGTTAGCACAGATACGCAGTATTTT.

The CDR3 reads CASSLARDYEQYF. The CDR3, as DNA: TGTGCCAGCAGCTTAGCGAGGGACTACGAGCAGTACTTC. The rearrangement joins TRBV7-8 to TRBJ2-7, with D possibly TRBD2 on 5 matching bases. With 0 bases removed from V and 3 bases from J, the gap between germline ends came to 6 bases. The CDR3 totals 13 residues. Germline assignment: CDR1 SGHVS and CDR2 FQNEAQ.

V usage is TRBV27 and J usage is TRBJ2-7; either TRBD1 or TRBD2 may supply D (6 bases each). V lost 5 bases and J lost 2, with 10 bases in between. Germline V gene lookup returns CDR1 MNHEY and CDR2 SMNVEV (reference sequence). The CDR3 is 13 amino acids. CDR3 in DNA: TGTGCCAGCAGTAAAGGGGGGCCCTACGAGCAGTACTTC. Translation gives CASSKGGPYEQYF.

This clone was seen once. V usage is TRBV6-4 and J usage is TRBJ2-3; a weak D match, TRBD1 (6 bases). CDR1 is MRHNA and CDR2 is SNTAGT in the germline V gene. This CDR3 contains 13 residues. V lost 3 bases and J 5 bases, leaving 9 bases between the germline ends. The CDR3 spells CASSEQGIDTQYF. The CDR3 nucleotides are TGTGCCAGCAGTGAACAGGGTATAGATACGCAGTATTTT.